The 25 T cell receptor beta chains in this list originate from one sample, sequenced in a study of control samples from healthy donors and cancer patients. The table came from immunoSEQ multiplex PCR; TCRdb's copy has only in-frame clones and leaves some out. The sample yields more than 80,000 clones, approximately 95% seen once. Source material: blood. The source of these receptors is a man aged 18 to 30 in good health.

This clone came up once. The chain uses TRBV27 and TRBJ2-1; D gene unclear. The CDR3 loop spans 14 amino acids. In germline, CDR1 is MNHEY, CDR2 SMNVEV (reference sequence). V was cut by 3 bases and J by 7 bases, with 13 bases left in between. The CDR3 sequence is CASSLSVRSNEQFF. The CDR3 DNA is TGTGCCAGCAGTTTGTCGGTCCGTAGTAATGAGCAGTTCTTC.

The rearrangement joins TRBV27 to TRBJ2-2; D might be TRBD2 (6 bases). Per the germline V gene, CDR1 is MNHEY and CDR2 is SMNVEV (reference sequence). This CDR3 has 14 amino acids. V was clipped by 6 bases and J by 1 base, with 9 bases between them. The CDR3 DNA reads TGTGCCAGCAGCTTTAGCGGGAACACCGGGGAGCTGTTTTTT. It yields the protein CASSFSGNTGELFF.

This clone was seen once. The DNA of the CDR3 is TGTGCCAGCAGCAAAGAAAGGTCATTGAGGTTACACAACTATAGCAATCAGCCCCAGCATTTT. This codes for CASSKERSLRLHNYSNQPQHF. V usage is TRBV21-1 and J usage is TRBJ1-5. TRBV21-1 is shown as a pseudogene. This CDR3 contains 21 residues.

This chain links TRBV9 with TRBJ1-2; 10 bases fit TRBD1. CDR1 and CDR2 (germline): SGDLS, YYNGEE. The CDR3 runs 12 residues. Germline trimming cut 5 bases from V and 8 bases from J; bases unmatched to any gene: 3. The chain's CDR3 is CASSGDRGGYTF. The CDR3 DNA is TGTGCCAGCAGTGGGGACAGGGGAGGCTACACCTTC.

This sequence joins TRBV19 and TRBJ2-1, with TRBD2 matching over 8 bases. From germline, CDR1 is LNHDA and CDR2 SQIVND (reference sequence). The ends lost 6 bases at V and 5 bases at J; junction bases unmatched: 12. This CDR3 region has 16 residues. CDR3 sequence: CASRDYGLAVDNEQFF. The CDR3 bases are TGTGCCAGTAGAGATTACGGACTAGCCGTTGACAATGAGCAGTTCTTC.

In DNA form, the CDR3 reads TGTGCCAGCAGCAGGGGACAGGGGCGCTACGAGCAGTACTTC. It codes for CASSRGQGRYEQYF. The V and J genes are TRBV6-5 and TRBJ2-7, with 10 bases aligning to TRBD1. J was trimmed by 3 bases and V by 6 bases; bases with no gene match: 5. The CDR3 has 14 residues. CDR1 and CDR2 from the germline V gene are MNHEY and SVGAGI.

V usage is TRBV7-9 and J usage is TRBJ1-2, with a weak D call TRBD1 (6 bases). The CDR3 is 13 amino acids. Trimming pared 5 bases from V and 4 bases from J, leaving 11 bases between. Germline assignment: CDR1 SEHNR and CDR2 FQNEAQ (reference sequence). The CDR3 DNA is TGTGCCAGCAGCCCAACAGGGTCCTATGGCTACACCTTC. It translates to CASSPTGSYGYTF.

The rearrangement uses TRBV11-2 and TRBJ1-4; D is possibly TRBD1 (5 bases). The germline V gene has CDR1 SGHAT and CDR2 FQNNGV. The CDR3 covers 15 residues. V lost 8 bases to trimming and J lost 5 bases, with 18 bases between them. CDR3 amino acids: CASARGQPGNEKLFF. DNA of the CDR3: TGTGCCAGCGCAAGGGGCCAACCGGGGAATGAAAAACTGTTTTTT.

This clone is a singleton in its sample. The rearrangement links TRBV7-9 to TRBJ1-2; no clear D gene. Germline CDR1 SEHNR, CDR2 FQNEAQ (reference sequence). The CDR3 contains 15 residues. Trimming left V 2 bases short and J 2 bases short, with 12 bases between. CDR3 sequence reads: CASSLKAGANYGYTF. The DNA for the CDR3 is TGTGCCAGCAGCTTAAAAGCAGGCGCCAACTATGGCTACACCTTC.

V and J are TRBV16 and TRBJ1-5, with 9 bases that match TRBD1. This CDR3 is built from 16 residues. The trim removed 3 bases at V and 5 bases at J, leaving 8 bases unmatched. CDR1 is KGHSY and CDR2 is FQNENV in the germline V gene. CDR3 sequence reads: CASSHLQGARDQPQHF. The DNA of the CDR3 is TGTGCCAGCAGCCACTTACAGGGGGCTCGGGATCAGCCCCAGCATTTT.

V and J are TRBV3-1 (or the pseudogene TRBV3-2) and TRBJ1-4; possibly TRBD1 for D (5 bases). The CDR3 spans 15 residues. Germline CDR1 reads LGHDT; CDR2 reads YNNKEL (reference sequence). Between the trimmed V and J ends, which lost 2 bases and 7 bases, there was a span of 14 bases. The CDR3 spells CASSQSPGFSEKLFF. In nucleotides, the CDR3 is TGTGCCAGCAGCCAATCCCCAGGGTTTAGTGAAAAACTGTTTTTT.

The chain's CDR3 is CASSQIGPRPYEQYF. CDR3 sequence (DNA): TGTGCCAGCAGCCAAATTGGACCTAGGCCCTACGAGCAGTACTTC. The chain combines TRBV3-1 (or the pseudogene TRBV3-2) with TRBJ2-7; D gene ambiguous. Trimming took 2 bases from V and 2 from J, leaving 13 bases between them. The CDR3 runs to 15 residues. From germline, CDR1 is LGHDT and CDR2 YNNKEL (reference sequence).

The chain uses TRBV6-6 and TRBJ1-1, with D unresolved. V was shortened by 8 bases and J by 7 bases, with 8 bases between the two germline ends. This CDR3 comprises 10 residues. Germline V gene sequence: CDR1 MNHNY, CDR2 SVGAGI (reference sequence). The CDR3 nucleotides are TGTGCCAGCCAAACGGATGAAGCTTTCTTT. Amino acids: CASQTDEAFF.

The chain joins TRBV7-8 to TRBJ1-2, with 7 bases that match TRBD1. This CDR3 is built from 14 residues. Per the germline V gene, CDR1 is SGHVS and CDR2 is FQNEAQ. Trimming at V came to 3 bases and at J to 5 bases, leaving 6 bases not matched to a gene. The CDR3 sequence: CASSFGQVGYGYTF. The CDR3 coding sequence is TGTGCCAGCAGCTTCGGACAGGTGGGGTATGGCTACACCTTC.

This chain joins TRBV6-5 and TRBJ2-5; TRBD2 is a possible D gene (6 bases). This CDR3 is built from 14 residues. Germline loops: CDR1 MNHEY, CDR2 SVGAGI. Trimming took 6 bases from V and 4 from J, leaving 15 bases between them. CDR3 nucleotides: TGTGCCAGCAGCCCAGCCGGGGGTGTAGAGACCCAGTACTTC. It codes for CASSPAGGVETQYF.

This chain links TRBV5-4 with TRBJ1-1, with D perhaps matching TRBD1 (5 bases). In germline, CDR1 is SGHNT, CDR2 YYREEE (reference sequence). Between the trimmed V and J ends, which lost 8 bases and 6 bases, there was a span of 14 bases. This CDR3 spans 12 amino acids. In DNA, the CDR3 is TGTGCCAGTCCAGACCGGGGGTCTGAAGCTTTCTTT. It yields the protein CASPDRGSEAFF.

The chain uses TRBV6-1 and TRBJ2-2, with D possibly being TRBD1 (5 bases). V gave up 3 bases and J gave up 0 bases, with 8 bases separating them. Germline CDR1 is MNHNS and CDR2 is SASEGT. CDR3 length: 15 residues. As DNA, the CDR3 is TGTGCCAGCAGTGACAAGACAGCGAACACCGGGGAGCTGTTTTTT. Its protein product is CASSDKTANTGELFF.

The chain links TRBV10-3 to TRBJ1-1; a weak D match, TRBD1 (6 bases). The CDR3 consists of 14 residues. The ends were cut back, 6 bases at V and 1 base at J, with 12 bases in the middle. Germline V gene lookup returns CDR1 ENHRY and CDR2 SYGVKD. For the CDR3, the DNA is TGTGCCATCAGAAAAACAGGGAGGAACACTGAAGCTTTCTTT. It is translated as CAIRKTGRNTEAFF.

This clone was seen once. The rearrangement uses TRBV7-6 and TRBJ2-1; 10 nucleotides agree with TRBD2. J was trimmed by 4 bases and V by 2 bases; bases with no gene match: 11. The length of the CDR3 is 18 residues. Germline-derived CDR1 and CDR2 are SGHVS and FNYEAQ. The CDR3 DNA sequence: TGTGCCAGCAGCTTACTAGGGACCGGGACTAGCGTGTACAATGAGCAGTTCTTC. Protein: CASSLLGTGTSVYNEQFF.

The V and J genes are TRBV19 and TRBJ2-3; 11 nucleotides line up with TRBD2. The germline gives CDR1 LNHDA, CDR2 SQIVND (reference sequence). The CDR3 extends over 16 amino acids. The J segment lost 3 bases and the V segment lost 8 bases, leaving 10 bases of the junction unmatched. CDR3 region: CASSSTSGIGTDTQYF. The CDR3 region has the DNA TGTGCCAGTTCCTCGACTAGCGGGATAGGTACAGATACGCAGTATTTT.

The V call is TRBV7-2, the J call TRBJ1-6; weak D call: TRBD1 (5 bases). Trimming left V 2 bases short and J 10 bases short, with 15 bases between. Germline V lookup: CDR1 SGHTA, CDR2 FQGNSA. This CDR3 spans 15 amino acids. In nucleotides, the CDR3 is TGTGCCAGCAGCTTATCTGGGGGGTCGGGCTCACCCCTCCACTTT. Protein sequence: CASSLSGGSGSPLHF.

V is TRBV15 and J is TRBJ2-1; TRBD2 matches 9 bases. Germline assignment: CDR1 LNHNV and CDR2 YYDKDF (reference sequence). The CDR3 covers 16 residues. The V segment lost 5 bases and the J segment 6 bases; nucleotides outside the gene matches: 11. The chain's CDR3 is CATSYRGGGAFNEQFF. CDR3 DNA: TGTGCCACCAGCTATCGGGGCGGGGGGGCCTTCAATGAGCAGTTCTTC.

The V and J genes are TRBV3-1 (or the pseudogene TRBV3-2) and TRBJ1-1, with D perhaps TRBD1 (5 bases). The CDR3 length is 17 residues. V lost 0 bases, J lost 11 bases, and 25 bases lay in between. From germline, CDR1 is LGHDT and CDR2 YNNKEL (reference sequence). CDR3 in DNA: TGTGCCAGCAGCCAAGATAAGTGGCGGGACCCCCGAACTTGGGCTTTCTTT. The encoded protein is CASSQDKWRDPRTWAFF.

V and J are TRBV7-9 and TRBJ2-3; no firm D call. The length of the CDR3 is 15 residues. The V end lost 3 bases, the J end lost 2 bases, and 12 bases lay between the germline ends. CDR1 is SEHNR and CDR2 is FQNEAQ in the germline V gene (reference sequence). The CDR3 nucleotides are TGTGCCAGCAGCTTTCGTGGCGGAAACACAGATACGCAGTATTTT. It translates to CASSFRGGNTDTQYF.

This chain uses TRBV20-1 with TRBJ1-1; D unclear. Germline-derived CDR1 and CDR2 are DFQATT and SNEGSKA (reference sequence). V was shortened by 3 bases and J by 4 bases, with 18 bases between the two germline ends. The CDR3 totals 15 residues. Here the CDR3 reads CSASSLEGWGTEAFF. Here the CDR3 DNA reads TGCAGTGCTAGTTCTCTAGAGGGATGGGGCACTGAAGCTTTCTTT.